A single sample gave rise to the 8 T cell receptor beta chains below, sequenced in a study of shared clonotypes between healthy human individuals. Produced via immunoSEQ multiplex PCR; TCRdb's table is partial and in-frame only. The sample carries 2 million to 2.5 million clones, approximately 93% recorded once. Sequenced material: naive CD4+ T cells from PBMCs. This sample's subset: CD45RA+ positively selected. The receptors come from a man younger than 35 in good health. Some clones in this sample may be carry-over from other donors' samples.

Only one count was recorded for this clone. The gene calls are TRBV5-1 and TRBJ1-5; a weak D match, TRBD1 (6 bases). Trimming removed 2 bases at V and 1 base at J, with 10 bases between. Germline CDR1 reads SGHRS; CDR2 reads YFSETQ. CDR3 length equals 15 residues. The CDR3 spells CASSLAGESNQPQHF. The DNA of the CDR3 is TGCGCCAGCAGCTTAGCAGGGGAGAGCAATCAGCCCCAGCATTTT.

This chain uses TRBV15 with TRBJ2-7, with 10 bases lining up with TRBD1. Unmatched junction bases numbered 3, after V lost 3 bases and J lost 4 bases. CDR3 length: 14 residues. Germline lookup yields CDR1 LNHNV and CDR2 YYDKDF (reference sequence). The CDR3 DNA reads TGTGCCACCAGCAGGACAGGGGGCGGGTACGAGCAGTACTTC. This sequence encodes CATSRTGGGYEQYF.

In this sample, this clone turned up a few times. Within the sample, other DNA sequences also encode this same CDR3. As DNA, the CDR3 is TGTGCCAGCAGCTTAATGGCAGGGGAATACAATGAGCAGTTCTTC. Amino acid sequence: CASSLMAGEYNEQFF. The chain has TRBV7-3 and TRBJ2-1, with D possibly matching TRBD1 (6 bases). Germline V gene lookup returns CDR1 SGHTA and CDR2 FQGTGA. The ends were cut back, 1 base at V and 4 bases at J, with 11 bases in the middle. This CDR3 has 15 residues.

The genes are TRBV5-1 and TRBJ2-3; 8 bases agree with TRBD2. The CDR3 sequence is 16 residues long. J lost 3 bases, V lost 0 bases, and 6 bases had no gene match. Germline CDR1 reads SGHRS; CDR2 reads YFSETQ. The CDR3 loop reads CASSLATGTRTDTQYF. The CDR3 DNA sequence: TGCGCCAGCAGCTTGGCCACCGGGACTAGGACAGATACGCAGTATTTT.

The CDR3 reads CASSFATGSSGNTIYF. CDR3 DNA sequence: TGTGCCAGCAGCTTCGCTACAGGCAGCTCTGGAAACACCATATATTTT. The genes are TRBV7-9 and TRBJ1-3; D perhaps matches TRBD1 (5 bases). V was clipped by 3 bases and J by 0 bases, with 12 bases between them. The CDR3 covers 16 residues. CDR1 is SEHNR and CDR2 is FQNEAQ in the germline V gene (reference sequence). Combining the CDR3 with reference TRBV7-9 and TRBJ1-3 gives the whole variable domain DTGVSQNPRHKITKRGQNVTFRCDPISEHNRLYWYRQTLGQGPEFLTYFQNEAQLEKSRLLSDRFSAERPKGSFSTLEIQRTEQGDSAMYLCASSFATGSSGNTIYFGEGSWLTVV.

The CDR3: CASSLKVTALGETQYF. DNA for the CDR3: TGTGCCAGCAGCTTAAAGGTTACGGCCCTAGGGGAGACCCAGTACTTC. The chain combines TRBV5-8 with TRBJ2-5; D is unclear. Between the trimmed V and J ends, which lost 2 bases and 5 bases, there was a span of 19 bases. From germline, CDR1 is SGHTS and CDR2 YDEGEE. The CDR3 runs to 16 residues.

The chain carries TRBV29-1 and TRBJ1-2, with D tentatively TRBD1 (5 bases). Germline CDR1 is SQVTM and CDR2 is ANQGSEA. The CDR3 runs to 12 residues. Between the trimmed V and J ends, which lost 7 bases and 2 bases, there was a span of 11 bases. The CDR3 region is CSAPTDNYGYTF. CDR3 sequence (DNA): TGCAGCGCCCCGACAGACAACTATGGCTACACCTTC. The whole variable domain, remainder taken from reference TRBV29-1 and TRBJ1-2, is SAVISQKPSRDICQRGTSLTIQCQVDSQVTMMFWYRQQPGQSLTLIATANQGSEATYESGFVIDKFPISRPNLTFSTLTVSNMSPEDSSIYLCSAPTDNYGYTFGSGTRLTVV.

As regards this clone: This sample includes further DNA sequences coding for the same CDR3. The chain has TRBV2 and TRBJ1-5, with a weak D call TRBD1 (5 bases). This CDR3 is 14 amino acids long. Trimming took off 4 bases at V and 2 bases at J, with 9 bases between the two ends. CDR1 and CDR2 from the germline V gene are SNHLY and FYNNEI. The CDR3 sequence is CASSGGIRNQPQHF. The CDR3 DNA reads as TGTGCCAGCAGTGGGGGGATCCGCAATCAGCCCCAGCATTTT. The complete variable domain, with remaining parts taken from reference TRBV2 and TRBJ1-5, reads EPEVTQTPSHQVTQMGQEVILRCVPISNHLYFYWYRQILGQKVEFLVSFYNNEISEKSEIFDDQFSVERPDGSNFTLKIRSTKLEDSAMYFCASSGGIRNQPQHFGDGTRLSIL.